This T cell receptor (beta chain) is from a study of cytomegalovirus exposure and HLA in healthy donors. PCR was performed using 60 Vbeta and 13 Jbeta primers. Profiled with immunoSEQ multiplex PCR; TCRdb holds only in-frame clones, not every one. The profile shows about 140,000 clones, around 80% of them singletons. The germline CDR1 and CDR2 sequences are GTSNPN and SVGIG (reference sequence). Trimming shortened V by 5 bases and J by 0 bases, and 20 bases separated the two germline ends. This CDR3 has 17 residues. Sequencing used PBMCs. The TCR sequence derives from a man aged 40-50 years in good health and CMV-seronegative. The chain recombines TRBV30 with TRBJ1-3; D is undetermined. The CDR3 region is CAWYRFEGPASGNTIYF. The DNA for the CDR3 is TGTGCCTGGTACCGGTTTGAGGGTCCCGCCTCTGGAAACACCATATATTTT.